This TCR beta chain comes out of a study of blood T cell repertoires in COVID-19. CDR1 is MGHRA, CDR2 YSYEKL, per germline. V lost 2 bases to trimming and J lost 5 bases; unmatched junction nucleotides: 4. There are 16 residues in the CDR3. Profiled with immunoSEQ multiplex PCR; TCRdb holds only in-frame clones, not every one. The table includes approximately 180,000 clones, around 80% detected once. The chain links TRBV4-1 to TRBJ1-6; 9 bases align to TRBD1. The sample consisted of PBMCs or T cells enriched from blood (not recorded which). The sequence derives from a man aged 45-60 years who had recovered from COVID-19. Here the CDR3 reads CASSQTGGLNNSPLHF. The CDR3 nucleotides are TGCGCCAGCAGCCAAACAGGGGGCTTGAATAATTCACCCCTCCACTTT.